This T cell receptor (beta chain) appears in the sequencing data of a study of response to subunit inactivated influenza vaccine. Study-wide findings and caveats: Authors suggested each seasonal flu vaccination may recruit only limited numbers of new T cells.

V was shortened by 4 bases and J by 7 bases, with 22 bases between the two germline ends. CDR1 LGHNA and CDR2 YSLEER come from the germline V gene. The CDR3 has 17 residues. Each CDR3 protein is one row after TCRdb ran MiXCR on the RT-PCR reads. The data contain 170,000 or so distinct CDR3 sequences, 9.5% to 12% of them singletons. Concerning this clonotype: Its target is unknown.

The sample was CD8+ T cells sorted from PBMCs, taken around 25 months after vaccination. This TCR derives from a man in his fifties or sixties who received an inactivated influenza vaccine. The chain is built from TRBV4-3 and TRBJ1-4; TRBD1 is a possible D gene (5 bases). The CDR3 sequence: CASSPAIPGRGCEKLFF. The CDR3 DNA reads as TGCGCCAGCAGCCCAGCAATCCCGGGACGGGGGTGTGAAAAACTGTTTTTT.